This paragraph reports one T cell receptor (beta chain). Its target is unknown. Unmatched junction bases numbered 4, after V lost 4 bases and J lost 2 bases. Germline-derived CDR1 and CDR2 are ENHRY and SYGVKD. There are 15 residues in the CDR3. Amplified regions were TCR beta CDR3 sequences from RNA transcripts. The primer set for the first-round RT-PCR of the TCR CDR3 was HTBI. TCRdb passed the multiplex PCR reads through MiXCR, listing each CDR3 protein once. The sample lists about 460,000 distinct CDR3 sequences, 20% to 25% occurring once. This specimen comes from a study of T cells in Graves' hyperthyroidism and ophthalmopathy. Across the study: Pretreatment peripheral blood was obtained at initial diagnosis. Study-level results: In the blood, most expanded thyroid clonotypes above 0.001 appeared as well. Through a model of 13 V-J features, ophthalmopathy was separated from stable hyperthyroidism.

Source material: blood. This TCR derives from a woman in her seventies with Graves' ophthalmopathy. The chain links TRBV10-3 to TRBJ2-3; TRBD2 agrees at 9 bases. CDR3 DNA sequence: TGTGCCATCAGTGTTCTAGCGGGGACCACAGATACGCAGTATTTT. Its protein is CAISVLAGTTDTQYF.